This T cell receptor (beta chain) was obtained from a study of a mutant IDH1 vaccine in newly diagnosed glioma. Study-wide background: The patients were given eight vaccinations, one each in weeks 1, 3, 5, 7, 11, 15, 19 and 23. The start of vaccination came 4-6 weeks after radiotherapy alone, or with temozolomide cycles. Treated patients showed a male proportion of approximately 62%, a female proportion of around 40%, and a mean age of about 44 years. Study-wide results and caveats: The occurrence of vaccine-induced immune responses was seen in around 92% of patients.

Sequenced by immunoSEQ multiplex PCR; TCRdb stores in-frame clones only, minus some. The repertoire holds roughly 60,000 clones, 80% to 90% seen once, with less than 5% in the top ten. This CDR3 has 14 amino acids. The V gene lost 1 base and the J gene lost 10 bases, with 17 bases spanning the gap. The germline CDR1 and CDR2 sequences are SGHRS and YFSETQ. As for this clone: No antigen is known for it.

Sample time point: week 23, last vaccination. With topical imiquimod, each dose of the vaccine consisted of 300 ug of mutant IDH1 20-mer peptide. The source was PBMCs, collected from a glioma patient whose treatment included an IDH1 peptide vaccine. This chain joins TRBV5-1 and TRBJ1-2; D possibly corresponds to TRBD1 (5 bases). This sequence originates from a man aged 30 to 39 with glioma. The CDR3 DNA sequence: TGCGCCAGCAGCTTGTCTGGGGAGCCGACAGCCTACACCTTC. Residues: CASSLSGEPTAYTF. Full variable domain (outside the CDR3, taken from reference TRBV5-1 and TRBJ1-2): KAGVTQTPRYLIKTRGQQVTLSCSPISGHRSVSWYQQTPGQGLQFLFEYFSETQRNKGNFPGRFSGRQFSNSRSEMNVSTLELGDSALYLCASSLSGEPTAYTFGSGTRLTVV.